One and the same sample provided the 10 T cell receptor beta chains below, sequenced in a study of vaccination and CD4 T cells after COVID-19. The antigens of these receptors remain unknown. Sequenced with the Oncomine TCR Beta short-read assay was DNA taken from cultured CD4+ T cells. Using its own MiXCR run on the PCR reads, TCRdb lists one record per CDR3 protein. This sample has about 19,000 distinct CDR3 sequences, with approximately 52% found just once. Regarding treatment: roughly ten-day PBMC culture with coronavirus spike peptide pools or control peptides (ViraFEST assay). The material was CD4+ T cells from blood, cultured in vitro, obtained after SARS-CoV-2 vaccination. The receptor set was obtained from a human donor who had recovered from COVID-19.

The V call is TRBV10-3, the J call TRBJ2-7; no firm D call. The CDR3 has 13 residues. From germline, CDR1 is ENHRY and CDR2 SYGVKD. V lost 4 bases to trimming and J lost 2 bases, with 9 bases between them. The CDR3 sequence is CAISGEYTYEQYF. DNA of the CDR3: TGTGCCATCAGTGGGGAATACACCTACGAGCAGTACTTC.

This clonotype occurred a few times. The chain recombines TRBV20-1 with TRBJ1-5; no firm D call. The CDR3 is 14 amino acids. Trimming cost V 6 bases and J 7 bases, with 19 bases left between them. Germline-derived CDR1 and CDR2 are DFQATT and SNEGSKA (reference sequence). CDR3 protein: CSAPPPGRRQPQHF. The CDR3 region has the DNA TGCAGTGCACCTCCCCCTGGCCGCAGGCAGCCCCAGCATTTT.

The chain couples TRBV12-3 or TRBV12-4 to TRBJ1-2, with 7 bases that match TRBD1. This CDR3 spans 13 amino acids. Trimming removed 10 bases from V and 0 bases from J; junction bases left unmatched: 5. The CDR3 nucleotides read TGTGCCACGAGGACAGGCTCTAACTATGGCTACACCTTC. It translates to CATRTGSNYGYTF.

The chain uses TRBV6-5 and TRBJ2-7; 8 positions agree with TRBD1. The CDR3 has 17 residues. The germline gives CDR1 MNHEY, CDR2 SVGAGI. The J segment lost 1 base and the V segment lost 1 base, leaving 9 bases of the junction unmatched. CDR3 amino acids: CASSYWTGTGYSYEQYF. The CDR3 DNA follows: TGTGCCAGCAGTTACTGGACCGGGACAGGTTATTCCTACGAGCAGTACTTC.

The chain employs TRBV5-1 and TRBJ1-2, with D unclear. CDR3 length: 13 residues. Trimming took off 2 bases at V and 2 bases at J, with 7 bases between the two ends. The germline gives CDR1 SGHRS, CDR2 YFSETQ. The CDR3 DNA reads TGCGCCAGCAGCTTAGAAGTCAACTATGGCTACACCTTC. Its translation: CASSLEVNYGYTF.

This chain connects TRBV11-2 to TRBJ2-7; the match to TRBD1 covers 8 bases. This CDR3 region has 15 residues. Germline loops: CDR1 SGHAT, CDR2 FQNNGV. V shed 5 bases and J 6 bases; nucleotides not matched to a gene: 12. The CDR3: CASSPRQGLKAEQYF. CDR3 DNA: TGTGCCAGCAGCCCTCGACAGGGGTTGAAAGCCGAGCAGTACTTC.

This sequence joins TRBV19 and TRBJ1-5, with a weak D call TRBD1 (6 bases). CDR1 LNHDA and CDR2 SQIVND come from the germline V gene (reference sequence). The CDR3 extends over 15 amino acids. V gave up 5 bases and J gave up 9 bases, with 20 bases separating them. This CDR3 reads CASSSSDSPSRPQHF. The CDR3 DNA is TGTGCCAGTAGTTCCTCGGACAGCCCTTCGAGGCCCCAGCATTTT.

The chain joins TRBV7-2 to TRBJ1-3; perhaps TRBD1 as D (6 bases). This CDR3 spans 20 amino acids. Trimming cost V 1 base and J 0 bases, with 22 bases left between them. Germline values: CDR1 SGHTA, CDR2 FQGNSA. Here the CDR3 DNA reads TGTGCCAGCAGCTTAGTAAGGATCTGGGACAAAGGTTCCTCTGGAAACACCATATATTTT. It codes for CASSLVRIWDKGSSGNTIYF.

The chain recombines TRBV27 with TRBJ2-7; 10 nucleotides agree with TRBD2. This CDR3 is 17 amino acids long. V shed 2 bases and J 0 bases; nucleotides not matched to a gene: 7. CDR1 and CDR2 (germline): MNHEY, SMNVEV (reference sequence). CDR3 nucleotide sequence: TGTGCCAGCAGTTTAGGTCGCGGACTAGCGGACTCCTACGAGCAGTACTTC. This gives the protein CASSLGRGLADSYEQYF.

This chain joins TRBV6-2 or TRBV6-3 and TRBJ1-2; D not certain. The germline V gene has CDR1 MNHEY and CDR2 SVGEGT. The CDR3 contains 13 residues. Trimming left V 0 bases short and J 5 bases short, with 7 bases between. CDR3 protein: CASSYSRGYGYTF. DNA for the CDR3: TGTGCCAGCAGTTACTCGAGAGGGTATGGCTACACCTTC.